What follows are 9 T cell receptor beta chains derived from one specimen sequenced in a study of brain T cells in children with intractable seizures. TCRdb's copy holds only in-frame clones and misses some; the assay was immunoSEQ multiplex PCR. The sample comprises roughly 80,000 clones, 93% of which are singletons, and roughly 1.4% rests with the top ten. This specimen consisted of peripheral blood, obtained at surgery. The origin of the receptors is a boy younger than two with tuberous sclerosis and intractable seizures.

The V gene is TRBV6-5, the J gene TRBJ2-7; the match to TRBD2 covers 8 bases. The CDR3 is 13 amino acids. The germline V gene has CDR1 MNHEY and CDR2 SVGAGI. Trimming cost V 7 bases and J 1 base; bases outside gene matches: 3. The CDR3 spells CASNLAGSYEQYF. The CDR3, as DNA: TGTGCCAGCAACCTAGCGGGTTCCTACGAGCAGTACTTC.

This chain connects TRBV30 to TRBJ1-2; D ambiguous. CDR1 is GTSNPN and CDR2 is SVGIG in the germline V gene (reference sequence). V lost 0 bases, J lost 8 bases, and 13 bases lay in between. The CDR3 runs to 13 residues. CDR3 amino acids: CAWSVIPTMGYTF. As DNA, the CDR3 is TGTGCCTGGAGTGTAATTCCTACGATGGGCTACACCTTC.

The chain employs TRBV12-5 and TRBJ1-6, with a weak D call TRBD1 (5 bases). This CDR3 is built from 15 residues. Germline assignment: CDR1 LGHNT and CDR2 FRNRAP. V lost 2 bases and J lost 7, with 12 bases in between. The CDR3 nucleotides read TGTGCTAGTGGTTTGCCCCAGGGTGGGAATTCACCCCTCCACTTT. This codes for CASGLPQGGNSPLHF.

The V call is TRBV19, the J call TRBJ2-3; D gene ambiguous. With 5 bases removed from V and 5 bases from J, the gap between germline ends came to 14 bases. Looked up from germline, CDR1 is LNHDA and CDR2 is SQIVND (reference sequence). The CDR3 is made up of 14 amino acids. In DNA, the CDR3 is TGTGCCAGTAGTCCGGGCCCGAGGCTAGATACGCAGTATTTT. Amino acid sequence: CASSPGPRLDTQYF.

The rearrangement links TRBV24-1 to TRBJ1-5, with 7 bases matching TRBD1. J was trimmed by 0 bases and V by 4 bases; bases with no gene match: 2. The germline gives CDR1 KGHDR, CDR2 SFDVKD. This CDR3 is built from 15 residues. CDR3 region: CATSETGDSNQPQHF. In DNA, the CDR3 is TGTGCCACCAGTGAAACAGGGGATAGCAATCAGCCCCAGCATTTT.

The V call is TRBV6-5, the J call TRBJ1-2; no clear D gene. The germline V gene has CDR1 MNHEY and CDR2 SVGAGI. The CDR3 has 14 residues. The V end lost 6 bases, the J end lost 7 bases, and 18 bases lay between the germline ends. CDR3 sequence reads: CASSPTVRRGGYTF. CDR3 sequence (DNA): TGTGCCAGCAGCCCGACCGTACGTAGAGGTGGCTACACCTTC.

The chain uses TRBV4-1 and TRBJ1-2; the D is unclear. There are 14 residues in the CDR3. The V and J ends lost 1 base and 2 bases respectively, with 8 bases between them. Looked up from germline, CDR1 is MGHRA and CDR2 is YSYEKL. In DNA form, the CDR3 reads TGCGCCAGCAGCCAAGGGACGGACAACTATGGCTACACCTTC. It is translated as CASSQGTDNYGYTF.

The chain recombines TRBV6-6 with TRBJ1-2, with TRBD1 as a possible D gene (5 bases). The CDR3 is made up of 13 amino acids. Germline CDR1 and CDR2: MNHNY and SVGAGI (reference sequence). V lost 6 bases to trimming and J lost 5 bases, with 13 bases between them. CDR3 in amino acids: CASSRERDYGYTF. In DNA form, the CDR3 reads TGTGCCAGCAGCAGGGAAAGGGATTATGGCTACACCTTC.

The chain joins TRBV28 to TRBJ1-2; 9 nucleotides line up with TRBD1. CDR1 and CDR2 (germline): MDHEN, SYDVKM. This CDR3 has 14 residues. The ends lost 6 bases at V and 5 bases at J; junction bases unmatched: 7. The CDR3 is CASSPAGTGYGYTF. Here the CDR3 DNA reads TGTGCCAGCAGCCCCGCCGGGACAGGGTATGGCTACACCTTC.